This T cell receptor beta chain is from a study of regulatory T cells in long-lasting Graves disease (dated by TCRdb to the early 2020s). Turning to the overall study: Persistent Graves' disease meant more than 5 years of antithyroid drug treatment with TSH receptor autoantibodies that stayed positive. Patients with persistent Graves' disease were compared with patients with newly diagnosed Graves' disease using TCR sequencing and RNA sequencing of peripheral blood. The study took place in China and was registered as a clinical trial. A total of roughly 33 samples underwent TCR sequencing: some 13 from persistent and roughly 20 from newly diagnosed Graves' disease patients. Persistent Graves' disease patients in the clinical cohort had taken antithyroid drugs for roughly 10 years on average.

Points the paper makes about the study in general: Compared with newly diagnosed patients, patients with persistent Graves' disease had lower TCR Shannon entropy and fewer highly expanded clones, which suggests clonal expansion. Persistent disease showed preferential use of TRBV28, TRBJ1-2 and TRBJ2-5, whereas newly diagnosed disease favored TRBV20-1 and TRBJ2-1. A larger number of public clonotypes was shared among persistent patients (approximately 3,000) than among newly diagnosed patients (approximately 1,000). Because the primary lesion, thyroid tissue, could not be accessed, the study looked at peripheral blood alone. The small sample size was acknowledged by the authors as a limitation that may reduce accuracy. Sequencing and analysis were limited to the TCR beta chain.

This clonotype was counted once. Its antigen has not been determined. Per-base qualities were not stored, and no clone one base away is much larger. On its own, one read is weak support. V is reduced by 6 bases and J by 1 base, leaving a spacing of 9 bases between them. Including cysteine and phenylalanine, the CDR3 has 13 amino acids. The CDR3 DNA has 39 bases and is translated from base 1. CDR1 is given as LGHNT and CDR2 as FRNRAP, both from the germline V gene. The method was multiplex PCR. The sequencer was an Illumina HiSeq 4000. To build TCR beta libraries, CDR3 regions were amplified by Arm-PCR using iRepertoire HTBI primers. PCR products were gel purified before sequencing. The study's processing was this. A total of roughly 65 TRBV and 14 TRBJ segments were identified across samples and were used for gene usage analysis of CDR3 amino acid clonotypes. Filtered high-quality paired reads were merged into contigs using COPE and FqMerger. BLAST was used to align contigs to IMGT TRBV, TRBD and TRBJ reference genes, with CDR3 defined following IMGT. Highly expanded clones were defined as clonotypes with a frequency above 0.1%. Repertoire diversity was measured by Shannon entropy, and V-J evenness by the Gini coefficient. A clonotype found in more than one individual was treated as public. TCRdb applied fastp at Q25 and MiXCR to the public reads, then kept only in-frame beta chains. Identical CDR3 proteins give one entry, which carries the most common genes and DNA. What appears here as the V and J calls and clone size reflects TCRdb's work, not the paper's. The sample table lists about 660,000 distinct CDR3 sequences, about 30% of them with a count of one. The top ten constitute about 40% of the sample.

The sample's time point label, in plain terms: persistent/refractory GD, antithyroid drugs over 5 years with positive TRAb. RNA was extracted from PBMCs in TRIzol for both TCR sequencing and RNA sequencing. Graves' disease was diagnosed according to American Thyroid Association guidelines. Patients were recruited from an endocrinology department in Xi'an, China. Each patient gave about 10 milliliters of peripheral blood, collected in an EDTA anticoagulant tube. Ficoll Paque Plus density gradient separation was used to isolate PBMCs, and no further T cell sorting was performed. An Agilent 2100 Bioanalyzer and agarose gel were used to check RNA quality, and a NanoDrop 2000 was used to measure RNA concentration.

The specimen was peripheral blood mononuclear cells (PBMCs), collected when the disease was refractory, from a patient treated with antithyroid drugs. The chain joins TRBV12-5 to TRBJ1-1, with the D gene not confidently named. This receptor was obtained from a female donor with Graves disease. The CDR3 region: CASGEGWNTEAFF. The nucleotides are TGTGCTAGTGGCGAGGGTTGGAACACTGAAGCTTTCTTT.